Listed below are T cell receptor beta chains from one sample, sequenced in a study of T cells in Graves' hyperthyroidism and ophthalmopathy. TCRdb analysed the multiplex PCR reads with MiXCR anew, one entry per CDR3 protein. The sample yields approximately 400,000 distinct CDR3 sequences, roughly 13% seen once. Sequenced: blood. These receptors were collected from a woman aged 60-70 years with Graves' hyperthyroidism. Each CDR3 is given with its conserved first and last residue. Fields, in order: D gene, V gene, clone size, J gene, CDR3 DNA, CDR3 protein. A D gene is named only where the DNA matches it firmly. Size values are once, few and many counts, or a class for expanded clones, and some rows have none.

d_gene: -; v_gene: TRBV4-1; abundance: -; j_gene: TRBJ2-7; CDR3nt: TGCGCCAGCAGCCAAGAGGGGGGTGACTACGAGCAGTACTTC; CDR3aa: CASSQEGGDYEQYF
d_gene: -; v_gene: TRBV12-3/TRBV12-4; abundance: many; j_gene: TRBJ2-3; CDR3nt: TGTGCCAGCAGTTTAGCACAGGGGGGGACAGATACGCAGTATTTT; CDR3aa: CASSLAQGGTDTQYF
d_gene: -; v_gene: TRBV7-2; abundance: many; j_gene: TRBJ2-7; CDR3nt: TGTGCCAGCAGCTTAGAGGGACGGTGGGTCATTTACGAGCAGTACTTC; CDR3aa: CASSLEGRWVIYEQYF
d_gene: -; v_gene: TRBV5-6; abundance: few; j_gene: TRBJ1-5; CDR3nt: TGTGCCAGCAGCCAAACAGGGCGCCGGCAGCCCCAGCATTTT; CDR3aa: CASSQTGRRQPQHF
d_gene: TRBD2; v_gene: TRBV11-2; abundance: many; j_gene: TRBJ2-7; CDR3nt: TGTGCCAGCAGCTTAGGACTGACTAGCGACGAGCAGTACTTC; CDR3aa: CASSLGLTSDEQYF
d_gene: -; v_gene: TRBV18; abundance: many; j_gene: TRBJ1-1; CDR3nt: TGTGCCAGCTCACCGGCAATAGGGACCACTGAAGCTTTCTTT; CDR3aa: CASSPAIGTTEAFF
d_gene: TRBD2; v_gene: TRBV15; abundance: -; j_gene: TRBJ2-1; CDR3nt: TGTGCCACCAGCAGAGATCGGAAAGCGGGAGTGGGCGATGAGCAGTTCTTC; CDR3aa: CATSRDRKAGVGDEQFF
d_gene: -; v_gene: TRBV7-9; abundance: many; j_gene: TRBJ2-7; CDR3nt: TGTGCCATCCAAGGGGACCTCAACGAGCAGTACTTC; CDR3aa: CAIQGDLNEQYF
d_gene: -; v_gene: TRBV7-6; abundance: many; j_gene: TRBJ2-1; CDR3nt: TGTGCCAGCAGCTTTCTGTCTGGGGACTTCTCCTACAATGAGCAGTTCTTC; CDR3aa: CASSFLSGDFSYNEQFF
d_gene: -; v_gene: TRBV5-1; abundance: many; j_gene: TRBJ1-2; CDR3nt: TGCGCCAGCAGCCTGAAGGACAGAACCGCTAACTATGGCTACACCTTC; CDR3aa: CASSLKDRTANYGYTF
d_gene: TRBD1; v_gene: TRBV19; abundance: -; j_gene: TRBJ1-5; CDR3nt: TGTGCCTCCTTCACGGGACAGCCCGATCAGCCCCAGCATTTT; CDR3aa: CASFTGQPDQPQHF